This T cell receptor (beta chain) was identified in a study of shared clonotypes between healthy human individuals. Findings and limits, study-wide: Clonotype sharing across four donors was observed for roughly 5% of naive CD4 clonotypes.

Deep level was the assay's run setting. For every subset, genomic DNA was evenly distributed across several immunoSEQ plates. Clones were sequenced by immunoSEQ multiplex PCR, and TCRdb holds only the in-frame ones, with some missing. Of 2 million to 3 million clones listed, just over 90% were seen once; the top ten hold over 0.12%. The trim removed 4 bases at V and 2 bases at J, leaving 5 bases unmatched. Per the germline V gene, CDR1 is ENHRY and CDR2 is SYGVKD. The CDR3 covers 15 residues. Details on this clone: The target antigen is unknown.

This TCR was recovered from a man aged 18 to 29 in good health. This sequence joins TRBV10-3 and TRBJ2-1; 7 bases fit TRBD2. The sequencing sample was made of naive CD4+ T cells sorted from blood. Documented subset: CD45RA+ positively selected. CDR3 in DNA: TGTGCCATCAGTGCCCTAGCGGTGACCTACAATGAGCAGTTCTTC. Protein: CAISALAVTYNEQFF.